Following are 15 T cell receptor beta chains from one sample sequenced in a study of blood T cell repertoires in COVID-19. Only in-frame clones appear in the TCRdb table, and some are missing; sequencing was by immunoSEQ multiplex PCR. The sample lists approximately 150,000 clones, over 70% occurring once. The sequenced material came from peripheral blood. Receptor source: a woman in her 70s who had recovered from COVID-19.

J is TRBJ2-7 and V is TRBV9; 12 nucleotides line up with TRBD1. The V gene end was trimmed by 2 bases and the J gene end by 7 bases; junction bases not matched to a gene: 7. There are 15 residues in the CDR3. The germline CDR1 and CDR2 sequences are SGDLS and YYNGEE. The CDR3, as DNA: TGTGCCAGCAGCGTGGAGGGACAGGGGGCGAGGGAGCAGTACTTC. It yields the protein CASSVEGQGAREQYF.

V usage is TRBV30 and J usage is TRBJ2-7; 10 bases map to TRBD1. The CDR3 contains 13 residues. Per the germline V gene, CDR1 is GTSNPN and CDR2 is SVGIG (reference sequence). V was pared by 7 bases and J by 3 bases, with 6 bases of the junction left unmatched. CDR3 loop: CASARDRGYEQYF. The CDR3 DNA reads TGTGCCTCCGCCCGGGACAGGGGCTACGAGCAGTACTTC.

The V and J genes are TRBV7-8 and TRBJ2-7, with 10 positions matching TRBD1. Germline assignment: CDR1 SGHVS and CDR2 FQNEAQ. The ends lost 4 bases at V and 5 bases at J; junction bases unmatched: 8. The CDR3 has 15 amino acids. CDR3 amino acids: CASSSYRDRGDEQYF. CDR3 bases: TGTGCCAGCAGCTCATACCGGGACAGGGGCGACGAGCAGTACTTC.

This clone has only a few counts. The V call is TRBV5-1, the J call TRBJ1-1, with 7 bases matching TRBD1. The CDR3 has 14 amino acids. Looked up from germline, CDR1 is SGHRS and CDR2 is YFSETQ. V dropped 4 bases and J dropped 1; count of bases not matched to a gene: 4. This CDR3 reads CASSPDRPNTEAFF. CDR3 bases: TGCGCCAGCAGCCCGGACAGGCCGAACACTGAAGCTTTCTTT.

The chain joins TRBV5-6 to TRBJ1-3; the D gene is possibly TRBD1 (5 bases). Germline CDR1 SGHDT, CDR2 YYEEEE. The V and J ends lost 3 bases and 0 bases respectively, with 10 bases between them. The CDR3 contains 15 residues. In DNA, the CDR3 is TGTGCCAGCAGCTGGGGGGGTCCCTCTGGAAACACCATATATTTT. Translating gives CASSWGGPSGNTIYF.

This chain connects TRBV18 to TRBJ2-1, with 12 bases matching TRBD2. The V gene's germline CDR1 is KGHSH and CDR2 LQKENI. The V and J ends lost 6 bases and 6 bases, in that order; junction bases with no gene match: 6. CDR3 length: 15 residues. For the CDR3, the DNA is TGTGCCAGCTCGCAGACTAGCGGGAGCGGCAATGAGCAGTTCTTC. Its protein is CASSQTSGSGNEQFF.

This rearrangement joins TRBV5-4 to TRBJ2-7, with a tentative D call TRBD1 (6 bases). CDR1 SGHNT and CDR2 YYREEE come from the germline V gene (reference sequence). The CDR3 loop spans 16 amino acids. The V gene lost 4 bases and the J gene lost 5 bases, with 22 bases spanning the gap. The CDR3 sequence is CASSPGGGTPGHEQYF. The CDR3, as DNA: TGTGCCAGCAGCCCGGGTGGTGGGACACCTGGACACGAGCAGTACTTC.

The chain recombines TRBV2 with TRBJ2-2, with a possible D match to TRBD2 (6 bases). Germline V gene sequence: CDR1 SNHLY, CDR2 FYNNEI. Trimming removed 6 bases from V and 2 bases from J, with 19 bases in between. There are 17 residues in the CDR3. Here the CDR3 reads CASRDWGDPKNTGELFF. CDR3 nucleotides: TGTGCCAGCAGGGACTGGGGGGACCCCAAAAACACCGGGGAGCTGTTTTTT.

This chain uses TRBV7-2 with TRBJ1-3; a possible D gene is TRBD1 (5 bases). CDR1 is SGHTA, CDR2 FQGNSA, per germline. V was trimmed by 7 bases and J by 2 bases, leaving 12 bases between them. There are 14 residues in the CDR3. The CDR3 is CASNSGLPGNTIYF. CDR3 sequence (DNA): TGTGCCAGCAACTCGGGACTTCCTGGAAACACCATATATTTT.

The chain employs TRBV11-2 and TRBJ1-1, with D perhaps matching TRBD1 (6 bases). Germline lookup yields CDR1 SGHAT and CDR2 FQNNGV. The germline V and J ends were trimmed by 2 bases and 6 bases, with 10 bases remaining between them. The CDR3 length is 13 residues. CDR3 in DNA: TGTGCCAGCAGCTTATGGGGGCGGCCTGAAGCTTTCTTT. As protein: CASSLWGRPEAFF. Filled out from reference TRBV11-2 and TRBJ1-1, the complete variable domain reads EAGVAQSPRYKIIEKRQSVAFWCNPISGHATLYWYQQILGQGPKLLIQFQNNGVVDDSQLPKDRFSAERLKGVDSTLKIQPAKLEDSAVYLCASSLWGRPEAFFGQGTRLTVV.

This chain joins TRBV7-6 and TRBJ2-5; 7 positions match TRBD2. This CDR3 is built from 15 residues. After removal of 2 bases from V and 4 bases from J, the junction contained 7 bases not matched to a gene. Germline loops: CDR1 SGHVS, CDR2 FNYEAQ. CDR3 coding DNA: TGTGCCAGCAGCTTAAGCTGGGACTATGCAGAGACCCAGTACTTC. Translating gives CASSLSWDYAETQYF.

This chain joins TRBV30 and TRBJ2-2; D possibly corresponds to TRBD1 (5 bases). CDR1 and CDR2 (germline): GTSNPN, SVGIG (reference sequence). The CDR3 runs to 14 residues. V shed 7 bases and J shed 6 bases, with 18 bases lying between them. CDR3 coding DNA: TGTGCCTCCGGTGGGCAGGGTTGGTCCGGGGAGCTGTTTTTT. Its translation is CASGGQGWSGELFF. Supplemented by reference TRBV30 and TRBJ2-2, the full variable domain reads SQTIHQWPATLVQPVGSPLSLECTVEGTSNPNLYWYRQAAGRGLQLLFYSVGIGQISSEVPQNLSASRPQDRQFILSSKKLLLSDSGFYLCASGGQGWSGELFFGEGSRLTVL.

The rearrangement joins TRBV21-1 to TRBJ1-1; the table assigns TRBD1, which was not confirmed against the DNA. TRBV21-1 is listed as a pseudogene. The CDR3 extends over 17 amino acids. The CDR3 is CASSRQNPGHLNTEAFF. CDR3 sequence (DNA): TGTGCCAGCAGCAGACAAAACCCGGGACACCTAAACACTGAAGCTTTCTTT.

The chain is built from TRBV15 and TRBJ1-1, with 8 nucleotides matching TRBD1. Germline lookup yields CDR1 LNHNV and CDR2 YYDKDF (reference sequence). CDR3 size: 14 residues. Trimming removed 1 base from V and 8 bases from J; junction bases left unmatched: 6. CDR3 residues: CATSRVGQGGEAFF. The CDR3 DNA reads TGTGCCACCAGCAGAGTAGGACAGGGTGGGGAAGCTTTCTTT.

This clone has just one count. The chain is built from TRBV12-3 or TRBV12-4 and TRBJ2-7; tentatively, D is TRBD1 (5 bases). With 6 bases removed from V and 2 bases from J, the gap between germline ends came to 11 bases. The CDR3 loop spans 13 amino acids. The CDR3 here is CASRPTETYEQYF. CDR3 coding DNA: TGTGCCAGCAGACCGACAGAAACCTACGAGCAGTACTTC.